These 10 T cell receptor beta chains were sequenced from one sample in a study of blood T cell repertoires in COVID-19. The repertoire was sequenced with immunoSEQ multiplex PCR; TCRdb's copy has only in-frame clones and lacks some. Of some 200,000 clones listed, about 85% were seen once; the top ten hold around 3%. Sequenced input: peripheral blood. These receptors were obtained from a man between 45 and 60 years old who had recovered from COVID-19.

The V and J genes are TRBV5-4 and TRBJ1-1, with D perhaps matching TRBD1 (5 bases). The CDR3 consists of 14 residues. The V gene's germline CDR1 is SGHNT and CDR2 YYREEE (reference sequence). V was pared by 0 bases and J by 4 bases, with 10 bases between. CDR3 DNA sequence: TGTGCCAGCAGCTTGGAGAGCAGGGCCACTGAAGCTTTCTTT. Translating it yields CASSLESRATEAFF.

In this sample, this clone turned up once. The chain recombines TRBV5-1 with TRBJ2-3, with 10 nucleotides matching TRBD2. Germline loops: CDR1 SGHRS, CDR2 YFSETQ. This CDR3 comprises 16 residues. The junction had 7 bases not matched to a gene; V was cut back by 4 bases and J by 2 bases. The chain's CDR3 is CASSLQLAGNTDTQYF. CDR3 sequence (DNA): TGCGCCAGCAGCCTGCAACTAGCGGGAAACACAGATACGCAGTATTTT.

This clone appeared once. The chain is built from TRBV19 and TRBJ1-5; TRBD1 is a possible D gene (6 bases). Germline V gene lookup returns CDR1 LNHDA and CDR2 SQIVND (reference sequence). The CDR3 sequence is 14 residues long. With 5 bases removed from V and 3 bases from J, the gap between germline ends came to 11 bases. The DNA for the CDR3 is TGTGCCAGTAGTGGAAGGACAGACAATCAGCCCCAGCATTTT. Encoded protein: CASSGRTDNQPQHF.

The chain combines TRBV4-2 with TRBJ2-3, with TRBD2 identical over 7 bases. CDR1 and CDR2 (germline): LGHNA, YNFKEQ. The CDR3 is 17 residues long. V lost 0 bases and J lost 7; bases outside the gene matches: 13. CDR3 in DNA: TGTGCCAGCAGCCAAGACCGGCCTGGCGGGAGTCCCCATACGCAGTATTTT. Translation gives CASSQDRPGGSPHTQYF.

The chain has TRBV27 and TRBJ2-1; D uncertain. Trimming pared 3 bases from V and 4 bases from J, leaving 7 bases between. Germline V lookup: CDR1 MNHEY, CDR2 SMNVEV (reference sequence). The CDR3 loop spans 13 amino acids. CDR3 region: CASSFNIYNEQFF. For the CDR3, the DNA is TGTGCCAGCAGTTTTAATATATACAATGAGCAGTTCTTC.

The J gene is TRBJ2-1, the V gene TRBV4-1, with a weak D call TRBD2 (5 bases). V was shortened by 0 bases and J by 9 bases, with 15 bases between the two germline ends. Germline CDR1 is MGHRA and CDR2 is YSYEKL. The CDR3 contains 15 residues. The CDR3 DNA reads TGCGCCAGCAGCCAAGATAGTGCCGCTGGAGGTGAGCAGTTCTTC. Amino acids: CASSQDSAAGGEQFF.

The V call is TRBV28, the J call TRBJ2-1; 8 positions agree with TRBD2. The CDR3 spans 15 residues. CDR1 and CDR2 from the germline V gene are MDHEN and SYDVKM. The V and J ends lost 1 base and 5 bases, in that order; junction bases with no gene match: 4. CDR3: CASSLLGTRNNEQFF. CDR3 in DNA: TGTGCCAGCAGTTTATTAGGGACTAGAAACAATGAGCAGTTCTTC. Combining the CDR3 with reference TRBV28 and TRBJ2-1 gives the whole variable domain DVKVTQSSRYLVKRTGEKVFLECVQDMDHENMFWYRQDPGLGLRLIYFSYDVKMKEKGDIPEGYSVSREKKERFSLILESASTNQTSMYLCASSLLGTRNNEQFFGPGTRLTVL.

V is TRBV19 and J is TRBJ2-1, with a possible D match to TRBD2 (5 bases). This CDR3 spans 11 amino acids. Deletions cut 10 bases from V and 3 bases from J, with 7 bases between. In germline, CDR1 is LNHDA, CDR2 SQIVND (reference sequence). The CDR3 reads CATGIYNEQFF. The DNA of the CDR3 is TGTGCCACCGGGATCTACAATGAGCAGTTCTTC.

The chain recombines TRBV5-1 with TRBJ1-1, with 10 bases identical to TRBD1. V gave up 3 bases and J gave up 2 bases; unmatched junction bases: 1. The CDR3 spans 14 residues. Germline CDR1 and CDR2: SGHRS and YFSETQ. CDR3 DNA: TGCGCCAGCAGCTGGACAGGGGGTAACACTGAAGCTTTCTTT. Translating it yields CASSWTGGNTEAFF.

The rearrangement uses TRBV27 and TRBJ2-5; TRBD2 matches at 9 bases. This CDR3 has 16 residues. J lost 4 bases, V lost 5 bases, and 11 bases had no gene match. Germline CDR1 is MNHEY and CDR2 is SMNVEV (reference sequence). The DNA for the CDR3 is TGTGCCAGCAGTCCAGGGACTAGCAGAAAAATAGAGACCCAGTACTTC. Translating gives CASSPGTSRKIETQYF.